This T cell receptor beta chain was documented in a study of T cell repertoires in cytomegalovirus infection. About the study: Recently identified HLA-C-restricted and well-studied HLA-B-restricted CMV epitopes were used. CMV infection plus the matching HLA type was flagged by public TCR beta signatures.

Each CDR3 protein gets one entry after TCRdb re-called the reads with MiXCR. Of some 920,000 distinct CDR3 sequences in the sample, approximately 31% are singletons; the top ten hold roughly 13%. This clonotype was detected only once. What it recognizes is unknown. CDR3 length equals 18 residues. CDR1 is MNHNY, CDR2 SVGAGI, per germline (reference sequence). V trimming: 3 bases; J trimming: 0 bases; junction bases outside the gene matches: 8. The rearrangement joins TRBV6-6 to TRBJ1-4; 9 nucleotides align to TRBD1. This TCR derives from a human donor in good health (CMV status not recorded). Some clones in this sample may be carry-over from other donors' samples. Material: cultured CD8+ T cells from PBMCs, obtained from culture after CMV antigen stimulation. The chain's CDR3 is CASSYKWTGVATNEKLFF. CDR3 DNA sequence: TGTGCCAGCAGTTATAAGTGGACAGGGGTTGCAACTAATGAAAAACTGTTTTTT.